Below, one T cell receptor beta chain is given with its context. This sample is drawn from a study of blood T cell repertoires in COVID-19. The repertoire was sequenced with immunoSEQ multiplex PCR; TCRdb's copy has only in-frame clones and lacks some. Found here are 100,000 to 150,000 clones, around 80% of them singletons; the top ten hold under 2.5%. Germline CDR1 reads SNHLY; CDR2 reads FYNNEI. This CDR3 spans 16 amino acids. The V end was cut by 0 bases, the J end by 0 bases, with 8 bases between. The origin of this receptor is a man between 65 and 79 years old with acute or convalescent COVID-19. The sequenced sample was peripheral blood. J is TRBJ1-4 and V is TRBV2; no reliable D call. The CDR3 sequence is CASSEALGSTNEKLFF. The CDR3 DNA reads as TGTGCCAGCAGTGAAGCGCTCGGGTCAACTAATGAAAAACTGTTTTTT.